There are a few counts of the clone carrying this T cell receptor (beta chain). The antigen is unknown. There was one heparinised blood draw per donor, averaging around 120 mL. The source of the sample is a study of beta chain features in type 1 diabetes. The wider study: Sorted cells, approximately 110,000,000 in number, were examined across all samples.

All of the isolated RNA was reverse transcribed, so expressed TCRB transcripts were sequenced. Assay used: immunoSEQ multiplex PCR; TCRdb lists only in-frame clones, some missing. This sample yields under 950,000 clones, of which under 20% are seen a single time; 0.023% belongs to the top ten. CDR1 and CDR2 from the germline V gene are SEHNR and FQNEAQ (reference sequence). V was pared by 2 bases and J by 2 bases, with 14 bases between. The CDR3 has 16 amino acids. Study results and caveats: Among patients with Type 1 diabetes, TCRB CDR3s were moderately but significantly shorter in every one of the four CD4+ subsets.

The V call is TRBV7-9, the J call TRBJ2-3; weak D call: TRBD2 (7 bases). This TCR came from a young woman in good health. Input material: naive CD4+ T cells from blood. The CDR3 protein is CASSLWGGGYTDTQYF. CDR3 nucleotides: TGTGCCAGCAGCTTATGGGGCGGGGGCTACACAGATACGCAGTATTTT.